This entry describes one T cell receptor beta chain. This sample was included in a study of blood T cell repertoires in COVID-19. Study at large: The United States, Italy and Spain provided the acute and convalescent COVID-19 samples. The cDNA or gDNA used as material had been derived from T cells, B-cell-depleted T cells, or PBMCs.

CDR1 and CDR2 (germline): SGHDT, YYEEEE. The V and J ends lost 4 bases and 7 bases, in that order; junction bases with no gene match: 7. This CDR3 spans 15 amino acids. Authors' methods: Reference gene primer amplification gave estimated nucleated cell counts. Profiling relied on immunoSEQ multiplex PCR, and the TCRdb table lists in-frame clones only, not all of them. V and J calls and clone size are as listed in that table; D and trimming were resolved from the DNA. Here the sample spans under 100,000 clones, roughly 80% being singletons. Sequencing used peripheral blood. The V call is TRBV5-6, the J call TRBJ2-3, with TRBD1 identical over 12 bases. The source of this sequence is a man older than 75 with active or convalescent COVID-19. The CDR3 is CASSPGTGGGNTQYF. In DNA form, the CDR3 reads TGTGCCAGCAGCCCAGGGACAGGGGGCGGGAATACGCAGTATTTT.